This T cell receptor (beta chain) emerged from a study of blood T cell repertoires in COVID-19. Overall study context: Samples came from the United States, Italy and Spain, spanning acute and convalescent COVID-19. PBMCs, B-cell-depleted T cells, or T cells provided the cDNA or gDNA that made up the material.

This CDR3 region has 16 residues. Per germline, CDR1 SGHRS and CDR2 YFSETQ. J was trimmed by 0 bases and V by 4 bases; bases with no gene match: 7. Source study methods: By means of reference gene primer amplification, nucleated cell counts were estimated. Profiled with immunoSEQ multiplex PCR; TCRdb holds only in-frame clones, not every one. The DNA gave D and trimming, while V, J and clone size come from that table. The table records about 210,000 clones, 65% to 85% of them present only once. Specimen: peripheral blood. This chain links TRBV5-1 with TRBJ1-3, with 7 bases lining up with TRBD1. The source is a woman aged 50 to 60 with acute or convalescent COVID-19. The CDR3 nucleotides are TGCGCCAGCAGCCCTGACAGGGCCGACTCTGGAAACACCATATATTTT. Its translation: CASSPDRADSGNTIYF.